Below, 21 T cell receptor beta chains from the same sample are listed, as sequenced in a study of T cells after yellow fever vaccination. TCRdb reprocessed the 5' RACE reads with MiXCR, giving one entry per CDR3 protein. The data contain 350,000 to 450,000 distinct CDR3 sequences, around a sixth of them singletons. Material: PBMCs, obtained before the yellow fever booster vaccination. The receptors derive from a man between 18 and 29 years old who received the YFV17D yellow fever vaccine.

The chain is built from TRBV7-2 and TRBJ2-3; D is perhaps TRBD1 (6 bases). Looked up from germline, CDR1 is SGHTA and CDR2 is FQGNSA. The V and J ends lost 5 bases and 6 bases respectively, with 15 bases between them. This CDR3 has 14 amino acids. This CDR3 is CASSPYQGPDTQYF. CDR3 sequence (DNA): TGTGCCAGCAGCCCCTACCAGGGGCCGGATACGCAGTATTTT. Drawing the rest from reference TRBV7-2 and TRBJ2-3, the complete variable domain is GAGVSQSPSNKVTEKGKDVELRCDPISGHTALYWYRQSLGQGLEFLIYFQGNSAPDKSGLPSDRFSAERTGGSVSTLTIQRTQQEDSAVYLCASSPYQGPDTQYFGPGTRLTVL.

This clonotype has more than one count but fewer than ten. V gene TRBV5-1 combines with J gene TRBJ1-4; D call uncertain. Between the trimmed V and J ends, which lost 6 bases and 0 bases, there was a span of 9 bases. Per the germline V gene, CDR1 is SGHRS and CDR2 is YFSETQ. CDR3 length: 14 residues. The CDR3 DNA is TGCGCCAGCAAACCGGACCCAACTAATGAAAAACTGTTTTTT. It is translated as CASKPDPTNEKLFF. The full variable domain, in which reference TRBV5-1 and TRBJ1-4 provide the parts outside the CDR3, is KAGVTQTPRYLIKTRGQQVTLSCSPISGHRSVSWYQQTPGQGLQFLFEYFSETQRNKGNFPGRFSGRQFSNSRSEMNVSTLELGDSALYLCASKPDPTNEKLFFGSGTQLSVL.

Only a few counts were recorded for this clonotype. The chain has TRBV6-4 and TRBJ2-3; 7 bases map to TRBD2. Germline V gene lookup returns CDR1 MRHNA and CDR2 SNTAGT. The V segment lost 7 bases and the J segment 3 bases; nucleotides outside the gene matches: 10. There are 15 residues in the CDR3. The CDR3 region has the DNA TGTGCCAGCACAGAGCGGGGATCTAGAACAGATACGCAGTATTTT. Its protein is CASTERGSRTDTQYF.

This clonotype appeared many times. The rearrangement uses TRBV7-3 and TRBJ2-3, with D perhaps matching TRBD2 (5 bases). V was trimmed by 4 bases and J by 5 bases, leaving 13 bases between them. The CDR3 covers 14 residues. Germline CDR1 and CDR2: SGHTA and FQGTGA. The CDR3 DNA reads TGTGCCAGCAGCTCGAATCATGGAGGAGATACGCAGTATTTT. Protein: CASSSNHGGDTQYF.

The chain couples TRBV19 to TRBJ2-2; D is undetermined. Deletions cut 2 bases from V and 4 bases from J, with 11 bases between. CDR3 length: 15 amino acids. Germline V lookup: CDR1 LNHDA, CDR2 SQIVND (reference sequence). CDR3 DNA: TGTGCCAGTAGTATATACGGGCAGCCCACCGGGGAGCTGTTTTTT. Its translation: CASSIYGQPTGELFF.

This clonotype was detected a few times. V is TRBV29-1 and J is TRBJ2-7; perhaps TRBD1 as D (8 bases). The CDR3 contains 13 residues. The V gene's germline CDR1 is SQVTM and CDR2 ANQGSEA. Trimming removed 7 bases at V and 12 bases at J, with 25 bases between. The CDR3 loop is CSAESGQAGAWYF. CDR3 sequence (DNA): TGCAGCGCCGAATCGGGACAGGCGGGGGCTTGGTACTTC.

The CDR3 DNA reads TGTGCCACCAGCAGAGATTTTTCATCCAGCGGGTGGATTCAGTACTTC. Residues: CATSRDFSSSGWIQYF. The chain carries TRBV15 and TRBJ2-4, with a weak D call TRBD2 (6 bases). Per germline, CDR1 LNHNV and CDR2 YYDKDF (reference sequence). V lost 0 bases to trimming and J lost 10 bases, with 19 bases between them. This CDR3 has 16 residues.

This chain links TRBV19 with TRBJ2-2; D remains ambiguous. The ends were cut back, 5 bases at V and 6 bases at J, with 7 bases in the middle. This CDR3 is built from 12 residues. Germline CDR1 is LNHDA and CDR2 is SQIVND (reference sequence). CDR3 nucleotides: TGTGCCAGTAGTTTTACAGCCGGGGAGCTGTTTTTT. Protein sequence: CASSFTAGELFF.

This clonotype has a handful of counts. The chain combines TRBV6-6 with TRBJ1-1, with D hard to call. V shed 5 bases and J shed 4 bases, with 17 bases lying between them. This CDR3 has 15 residues. Germline V gene sequence: CDR1 MNHNY, CDR2 SVGAGI (reference sequence). The CDR3 loop reads CASSDHIGRRTEAFF. The CDR3 coding sequence is TGTGCCAGCAGTGACCACATCGGACGGCGCACTGAAGCTTTCTTT.

This clonotype has only a few counts. This chain uses TRBV6-5 with TRBJ1-6; tentatively, D is TRBD1 (6 bases). CDR1 is MNHEY and CDR2 is SVGAGI in the germline V gene. V lost 5 bases and J lost 10, with 9 bases in between. The CDR3 loop spans 12 amino acids. CDR3 residues: CASSGGRSPLHF. The CDR3 bases are TGTGCCAGCAGTGGGGGGCGGTCACCCCTCCACTTT.

This clonotype came up many times. V is TRBV20-1 and J is TRBJ1-2; D is unclear. V shed 3 bases and J shed 5 bases, with 13 bases lying between them. Germline CDR1 DFQATT, CDR2 SNEGSKA (reference sequence). This CDR3 has 13 amino acids. The CDR3 sequence is CSASAGRVYGYTF. In DNA form, the CDR3 reads TGCAGTGCTAGCGCGGGTAGGGTATATGGCTACACCTTC.

This clonotype was seen a handful of times. V usage is TRBV7-6 and J usage is TRBJ2-3, with 8 bases identical to TRBD2. Germline V gene data show CDR1 as SGHVS and CDR2 as FNYEAQ. V shed 1 base, J shed 4 bases, and the junction held 10 bases outside the gene matches. The CDR3 is 17 amino acids. In DNA, the CDR3 is TGTGCCAGCAGCTTAGAATTGCCGGGGGGGATGCCAGATACGCAGTATTTT. Its translation: CASSLELPGGMPDTQYF.

The chain recombines TRBV6-2 or TRBV6-3 with TRBJ2-7, with no clear D. The CDR3 is made up of 12 amino acids. V was trimmed by 8 bases and J by 9 bases, leaving 17 bases between them. Germline lookup yields CDR1 MNHEY and CDR2 SVGEGT. The CDR3 sequence: CASGNEALWQYV. Here the CDR3 DNA reads TGTGCCAGCGGGAATGAGGCCCTCTGGCAGTACGTC.

A few counts support this clonotype. The chain employs TRBV4-2 and TRBJ2-6, with 8 nucleotides matching TRBD1. Germline CDR1 and CDR2: LGHNA and YNFKEQ. V was pared by 0 bases and J by 2 bases, with 0 bases of the junction left unmatched. The CDR3 runs 16 residues. Written as DNA, the CDR3 is TGTGCCAGCAGCCAAGAGACAGGGGCTGGGGCCAACGTCCTGACTTTC. Translating it yields CASSQETGAGANVLTF.

The genes are TRBV6-5 and TRBJ1-6; 7 bases agree with TRBD1. This CDR3 spans 13 amino acids. Germline values: CDR1 MNHEY, CDR2 SVGAGI. The junction had 1 base not matched to a gene; V was cut back by 5 bases and J by 6 bases. In DNA form, the CDR3 reads TGTGCCAGCAGTCGACAGGGTAATTCACCCCTCCACTTT. Translated, it gives CASSRQGNSPLHF.

There are many counts of this clonotype. V usage is TRBV12-3 or TRBV12-4 and J usage is TRBJ2-5, with D perhaps TRBD2 (5 bases). This CDR3 is built from 11 residues. The V end lost 3 bases, the J end lost 10 bases, and 9 bases lay between the germline ends. In DNA, the CDR3 is TGTGCCAGCAGTTTTCTCGGGATCCAGTACTTC. Translated, it gives CASSFLGIQYF.

This clonotype was counted only a few times. The chain employs TRBV7-8 and TRBJ1-1, with D unclear. Germline V gene data show CDR1 as SGHVS and CDR2 as FQNEAQ. Trimming shortened V by 1 base and J by 1 base, and 7 bases separated the two germline ends. The CDR3 totals 14 residues. CDR3 bases: TGTGCCAGCAGCTTAGGCATAAGGAACACTGAAGCTTTCTTT. Amino acids: CASSLGIRNTEAFF. The full variable domain, its missing parts supplied by reference TRBV7-8 and TRBJ1-1, is GAGVSQSPRYKVAKRGQDVALRCDPISGHVSLFWYQQALGQGPEFLTYFQNEAQLDKSGLPSDRFFAERPEGSVSTLKIQRTQQEDSAVYLCASSLGIRNTEAFFGQGTRLTVV.

This clonotype came up a few times. The genes are TRBV12-3 or TRBV12-4 and TRBJ2-1; no firm D call. Trimming pared 5 bases from V and 0 bases from J, leaving 11 bases between. There are 15 residues in the CDR3. CDR3 in DNA: TGTGCCAGCAGTCGTGCTCCGAGCTCCTACAATGAGCAGTTCTTC. Translated, it gives CASSRAPSSYNEQFF.

The chain has TRBV9 and TRBJ2-7; D unclear. Between the trimmed V and J ends, which lost 4 bases and 9 bases, there was a span of 8 bases. The CDR3 consists of 10 residues. Per the germline V gene, CDR1 is SGDLS and CDR2 is YYNGEE. CDR3 in DNA: TGTGCCAGCAGCCCCCGTCGGCAGTACGTC. Translating gives CASSPRRQYV.

The chain recombines TRBV6-6 with TRBJ2-2, with 9 bases aligning to TRBD1. J gave up 7 bases and V 5 bases, and 14 bases lay outside the gene matches. The V gene's germline CDR1 is MNHNY and CDR2 SVGAGI (reference sequence). The CDR3 is 17 amino acids. The CDR3: CASSIPTGGQGLGELFF. Here the CDR3 DNA reads TGTGCCAGCAGTATACCTACGGGGGGACAGGGACTCGGGGAGCTGTTTTTT.

This clonotype was counted a few times. The chain is built from TRBV29-1 and TRBJ1-1, with a tentative D call TRBD1 (6 bases). There are 13 residues in the CDR3. V was cut by 6 bases and J by 2 bases, with 13 bases left in between. The V gene's germline CDR1 is SQVTM and CDR2 ANQGSEA. This CDR3 reads CSVPQGSNTEAFF. DNA for the CDR3: TGCAGCGTACCGCAGGGGTCCAACACTGAAGCTTTCTTT.